A selection of T cell receptor beta chains follows, all from one sample in a study of T cell responses to AZD1222 COVID-19 vaccine. Here immunoSEQ multiplex PCR was the method, and the copy in TCRdb shows in-frame clones only, minus some. The sample holds 100,000 to 150,000 clones, around 83% seen once. This specimen was peripheral blood, taken 28 days after the second AZD1222 dose. Receptors originate from an adult who received the AZD1222 COVID-19 vaccine. Each CDR3 is given with its conserved first and last residue. The D gene is left open where the match is weak. For some rows the clone size is stated as once, few or many, or as a class when expanded; others skip it.

J: TRBJ2-5; V: TRBV5-1; size: -; D: -; CDR3: CASSLGGPEETQYF; DNA: TGCGCCAGCAGCTTGGGGGGGCCGGAAGAGACCCAGTACTTC
J: TRBJ1-4; V: TRBV2; size: -; D: TRBD1; CDR3: CASNNRGDEKLFF; DNA: TGTGCCAGCAACAACAGGGGGGATGAAAAACTGTTTTTT
J: TRBJ2-7; V: TRBV19; size: -; D: -; CDR3: CASSLSTASVYEQYF; DNA: TGTGCCAGTAGTCTTTCGACAGCATCTGTCTACGAGCAGTACTTC
J: TRBJ1-4; V: TRBV15; size: -; D: TRBD1; CDR3: CATSTHTGGFIEKLFF; DNA: TGTGCCACCAGCACCCACACAGGGGGGTTTATTGAAAAACTGTTTTTT
J: TRBJ2-2; V: TRBV15; size: -; D: -; CDR3: CATSTNRETGELFF; DNA: TGTGCCACCAGCACGAACAGGGAGACCGGGGAGCTGTTTTTT
J: TRBJ1-1; V: TRBV19; size: -; D: -; CDR3: CASSIEQIGRRIGAEAFF; DNA: TGTGCCAGTAGTATAGAACAGATCGGGCGTAGGATTGGCGCTGAAGCTTTCTTT
J: TRBJ1-2; V: TRBV7-2; size: -; D: -; CDR3: CASSPAVGPRDGYTF; DNA: TGTGCCAGCAGCCCGGCGGTCGGACCTCGGGATGGCTACACCTTC
J: TRBJ2-7; V: TRBV7-3; size: -; D: TRBD2; CDR3: CASSSSGGYEQYF; DNA: TGTGCCAGCAGCTCTAGCGGGGGATACGAGCAGTACTTC
J: TRBJ1-6; V: TRBV29-1; size: -; D: -; CDR3: CNQPPTGRSPLHF; DNA: TGCAACCAGCCCCCCACAGGGCGTTCACCCCTCCACTTT
J: TRBJ2-2; V: TRBV2; size: few; D: -; CDR3: CASSDGRGTGELFF; DNA: TGTGCCAGCAGTGATGGGAGAGGAACCGGGGAGCTGTTTTTT
J: TRBJ2-7; V: TRBV13; size: -; D: -; CDR3: CASSLGQTYEQYF; DNA: TGTGCCAGCAGCTTAGGTCAGACCTACGAGCAGTACTTC
J: TRBJ2-5; V: TRBV2; size: -; D: TRBD1; CDR3: CASRGDRLVETQYF; DNA: TGTGCCAGCAGAGGGGACAGATTAGTAGAGACCCAGTACTTC
J: TRBJ2-7; V: TRBV19; size: -; D: -; CDR3: CASSITGTYEQYF; DNA: TGTGCCAGTAGTATCACCGGAACCTACGAGCAGTACTTC
J: TRBJ1-2; V: TRBV7-2; size: -; D: TRBD1; CDR3: CASSLGTGTVGYTF; DNA: TGTGCCAGCAGCTTAGGGACAGGGACCGTTGGCTACACCTTC
J: TRBJ1-3; V: TRBV3-1/TRBV3-2; size: -; D: -; CDR3: CASSQSRGNTIYF; DNA: TGTGCCAGCAGCCAAAGTCGGGGAAACACCATATATTTT
J: TRBJ1-1; V: TRBV5-6; size: -; D: -; CDR3: CASSRVTEAFF; DNA: TGTGCCAGCAGTCGGGTGACTGAAGCTTTCTTT
J: TRBJ2-7; V: TRBV2; size: -; D: -; CDR3: CASQAPPYEQYF; DNA: TGTGCCTCCCAGGCCCCCCCCTACGAGCAGTACTTC
J: TRBJ1-2; V: TRBV5-1; size: -; D: TRBD1; CDR3: CASSRYRGPNYGYTF; DNA: TGCGCCAGCAGCAGGTACAGGGGGCCAAACTATGGCTACACCTTC
J: TRBJ2-5; V: TRBV20-1; size: -; D: -; CDR3: CSASRSGPGAQETQYF; DNA: TGCAGTGCTAGTCGTAGTGGGCCTGGGGCCCAAGAGACCCAGTACTTC
J: TRBJ2-2; V: TRBV3-1/TRBV3-2; size: -; D: -; CDR3: CASSHKTGELFF; DNA: TGTGCCAGCAGCCACAAGACCGGGGAGCTGTTTTTT
J: TRBJ2-3; V: TRBV28; size: -; D: -; CDR3: CASRLDRGADTQYF; DNA: TGTGCCAGCAGGCTTGACAGAGGAGCAGATACGCAGTATTTT